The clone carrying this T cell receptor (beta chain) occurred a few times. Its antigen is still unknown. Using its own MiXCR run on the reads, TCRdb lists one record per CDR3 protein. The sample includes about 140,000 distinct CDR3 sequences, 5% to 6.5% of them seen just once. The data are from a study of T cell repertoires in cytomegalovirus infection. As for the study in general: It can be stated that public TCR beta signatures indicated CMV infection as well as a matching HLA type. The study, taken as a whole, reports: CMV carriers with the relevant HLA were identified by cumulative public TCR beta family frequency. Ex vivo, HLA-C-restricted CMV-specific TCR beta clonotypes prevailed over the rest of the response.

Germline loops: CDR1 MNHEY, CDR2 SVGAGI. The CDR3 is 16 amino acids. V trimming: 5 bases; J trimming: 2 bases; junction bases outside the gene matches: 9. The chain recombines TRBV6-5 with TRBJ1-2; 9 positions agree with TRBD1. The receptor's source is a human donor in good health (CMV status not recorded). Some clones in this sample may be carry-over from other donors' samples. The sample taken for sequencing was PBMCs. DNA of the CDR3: TGTGCCAGCAGTCTCGTATCCGGGACAGGGAACTATGGCTACACCTTC. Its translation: CASSLVSGTGNYGYTF.